The 21 T cell receptor beta chains given below trace back to one sample, sequenced in a study of metastatic and nonmetastatic thyroid tumors. Prior to thyroid surgery, none of the patients had received any treatment. TCRdb reprocessed the PCR reads via MiXCR. The data contain 23,000 or so clones, approximately 20% of them singletons. Sequenced sample: blood. These receptors were obtained from a female donor with papillary thyroid cancer or a benign thyroid nodule (not recorded which). Some clones in this sample may be carry-over from other donors' samples.

This clone was found many times. The genes are TRBV19 and TRBJ2-6, with D possibly matching TRBD2 (7 bases). The CDR3 is 19 residues long. Germline loops: CDR1 LNHDA, CDR2 SQIVND (reference sequence). V shed 2 bases and J shed 0 bases, with 17 bases lying between them. The CDR3 DNA is TGTGCCAGTAGTATATTCGGCGGGGGCCGGAGCTCTGGGGCCAACGTCCTGACTTTC. Protein sequence: CASSIFGGGRSSGANVLTF.

This chain uses TRBV16 with TRBJ2-6, with D uncertain. V dropped 2 bases and J dropped 0 bases, with 2 bases sitting between them. Germline lookup yields CDR1 KGHSY and CDR2 FQNENV. CDR3 length equals 14 residues. In nucleotides, the CDR3 is TGTGCCAGCAGCCAAGGCTCTGGGGCCAACGTCCTGACTTTC. Translating gives CASSQGSGANVLTF.

This clone turned up a few times. This rearrangement joins TRBV12-3 or TRBV12-4 to TRBJ2-2, with no clear D. Trimming removed 5 bases from V and 4 bases from J, with 11 bases in between. The CDR3 is 14 amino acids. CDR3 protein: CASSRCTSTGELFF. CDR3 DNA: TGTGCCAGCAGTCGGTGTACTTCCACCGGGGAGCTGTTTTTT.

This clone has at least ten counts. This specimen includes other DNA sequences encoding the same CDR3. This chain joins TRBV7-6 and TRBJ2-2, with 10 bases aligning to TRBD2. CDR3 length: 15 residues. V dropped 6 bases and J dropped 5; count of bases not matched to a gene: 6. Germline assignment: CDR1 SGHVS and CDR2 FNYEAQ. The chain's CDR3 is CASSLVAGGTGELFF. CDR3 nucleotides: TGTGCCAGCAGTCTTGTAGCGGGGGGAACCGGGGAGCTGTTTTTT.

At least ten counts were recorded for this clone. The chain employs TRBV6-4 and TRBJ1-6, with D perhaps TRBD1 (6 bases). Looked up from germline, CDR1 is MRHNA and CDR2 is SNTAGT. V lost 2 bases and J lost 7, with 9 bases in between. The CDR3 spans 14 residues. The CDR3 DNA follows: TGTGCCAGCAGTGACGAAACAGGGAATTCACCCCTCCACTTT. Translating gives CASSDETGNSPLHF.

Judged by abundance, this clone is medium-sized. V gene TRBV6-1 combines with J gene TRBJ1-1; tentative D call: TRBD1 (6 bases). The V end was cut by 5 bases, the J end by 3 bases, with 13 bases between. This CDR3 has 14 amino acids. Germline V gene sequence: CDR1 MNHNS, CDR2 SASEGT. The CDR3 spells CASSLQGWDTEAFF. CDR3 DNA sequence: TGTGCCAGCAGTTTACAGGGTTGGGACACTGAAGCTTTCTTT.

At least ten counts were recorded for this clone. V gene TRBV20-1 combines with J gene TRBJ1-1; 11 nucleotides agree with TRBD1. CDR1 and CDR2 from the germline V gene are DFQATT and SNEGSKA (reference sequence). V lost 0 bases, J lost 7 bases, and 4 bases stayed unmatched. This CDR3 is 14 amino acids long. CDR3 amino acids: CSARDLGQGGEAFF. CDR3 nucleotide sequence: TGCAGTGCTAGAGATCTGGGACAGGGGGGTGAAGCTTTCTTT.

The sample holds a few counts of this clone. The CDR3 carries no conserved terminal phenylalanine or tryptophan, so it likely arises from a read error. No DNA is shown, since the ends of the CDR3 on it are uncertain; the CDR3 is the one TCRdb lists. The chain employs TRBV20-1 and TRBJ1-1; whether TRBD1, the table's D call, matches the DNA was not checked. Germline CDR1 reads DFQATT; CDR2 reads SNEGSKA (reference sequence). The CDR3 length is 13 residues, termini included. CDR3 sequence: CSAQGTGNTEPFL.

With regard to this clone: One junction end disagrees with the germline gene, perhaps due to a read error. The V call is TRBV12-3 or TRBV12-4, the J call TRBJ2-4; D is perhaps TRBD2 (5 bases). This CDR3 has 13 residues. CDR3 coding DNA: TGTTCCAGCAGTTTTTGCGGGAAAAACATTCAGTACTTC. Translating it yields CSSSFCGKNIQYF.

This clone has a count of ten or more. The rearrangement links TRBV5-6 to TRBJ2-5, with a weak D call TRBD2 (6 bases). V lost 5 bases and J lost 11, with 19 bases in between. Germline values: CDR1 SGHDT, CDR2 YYEEEE. The CDR3 contains 13 residues. CDR3 DNA sequence: TGTGCCAGCAGTCCTGACCCTAAGGGGACTCAGTACTTC. As protein: CASSPDPKGTQYF.

This clone was observed a few times. The V call is TRBV15, the J call TRBJ2-7; 7 bases agree with TRBD1. The CDR3 covers 15 residues. CDR1 LNHNV and CDR2 YYDKDF come from the germline V gene (reference sequence). J lost 0 bases, V lost 3 bases, and 5 bases had no gene match. CDR3 coding DNA: TGTGCCACCAGCAGTAACAACAGGGGCTCCTACGAGCAGTACTTC. Protein sequence: CATSSNNRGSYEQYF.

The chain has TRBV4-1 and TRBJ1-4; D gene ambiguous. This CDR3 has 16 amino acids. Trimming removed 0 bases at V and 5 bases at J, with 13 bases between. CDR1 is MGHRA and CDR2 is YSYEKL in the germline V gene. As DNA, the CDR3 is TGCGCCAGCAGCCAAGATATCTACCGCTTAAATGAAAAACTGTTTTTT. Translation: CASSQDIYRLNEKLFF.

This clone was detected a few times. Compared with germline, one end of the junction differs, possibly owing to a read error. The J gene is TRBJ2-1, the V gene TRBV24-1; the D gene could be TRBD1 or TRBD2 (5 bases each). The CDR3 runs 16 residues. Germline-derived CDR1 and CDR2 are KGHDR and SFDVKD. DNA of the CDR3: TGTGCCACCAGTGATCCTGCAACGGGGCAGGTTCATGATCAGTTCTTC. The encoded protein is CATSDPATGQVHDQFF.

The chain joins TRBV6-1 to TRBJ2-4; D gene ambiguous. The CDR3 covers 15 residues. CDR1 is MNHNS and CDR2 is SASEGT in the germline V gene. Trimming cost V 5 bases and J 0 bases, with 11 bases left between them. CDR3 protein: CASSTRGVAKNIQYF. CDR3 DNA sequence: TGTGCCAGCAGTACCCGTGGGGTAGCCAAAAACATTCAGTACTTC.

This clone was detected ten times or more. The V gene is TRBV11-2, the J gene TRBJ2-7; D unresolved. CDR1 SGHAT and CDR2 FQNNGV come from the germline V gene. V was clipped by 5 bases and J by 4 bases, with 6 bases between them. The CDR3 has 11 residues. The CDR3 reads CASSPSYEQYF. CDR3 DNA sequence: TGTGCCAGCAGCCCCTCGTACGAGCAGTACTTC.

The chain combines TRBV20-1 with TRBJ2-7; weak D call: TRBD1 (5 bases). The CDR3 length is 14 residues. CDR1 and CDR2 (germline): DFQATT, SNEGSKA (reference sequence). Trimming took 0 bases from V and 5 from J, leaving 14 bases between them. The CDR3 here is CSARDRAGFNEQYF. In nucleotides, the CDR3 is TGCAGTGCTAGAGATCGGGCAGGGTTTAACGAGCAGTACTTC.

This clone occurred a few times. This chain joins TRBV6-4 and TRBJ2-1; 12 nucleotides line up with TRBD2. The V segment lost 7 bases and the J segment 8 bases; nucleotides outside the gene matches: 9. Looked up from germline, CDR1 is MRHNA and CDR2 is SNTAGT. CDR3 length equals 15 residues. DNA for the CDR3: TGTGCCAGCATTATGACTAGCGGGAGTTCGGATGAGCAGTTCTTC. Translation gives CASIMTSGSSDEQFF.

This clone was counted ten times or more. The chain couples TRBV6-6 to TRBJ2-6; D perhaps matches TRBD1 (6 bases). The CDR3 has 20 amino acids. The V gene lost 0 bases and the J gene lost 0 bases, with 18 bases spanning the gap. Germline V gives CDR1 MNHNY, CDR2 SVGAGI (reference sequence). CDR3: CASSYSAWWQGSSGANVLTF. DNA for the CDR3: TGTGCCAGCAGTTACTCGGCTTGGTGGCAGGGGTCCTCTGGGGCCAACGTCCTGACTTTC.

This clone was recorded many times. The chain recombines TRBV15 with TRBJ2-7; D not resolved. With 0 bases removed from V and 1 base from J, the gap between germline ends came to 7 bases. The CDR3 contains 14 residues. Per germline, CDR1 LNHNV and CDR2 YYDKDF (reference sequence). The chain's CDR3 is CATSRDLNSYEQYF. The DNA for the CDR3 is TGTGCCACCAGCAGAGATCTAAATTCCTACGAGCAGTACTTC.

A remark on this clone: A read error may be the cause here, since a much bigger clone is one base away. The V call is TRBV3-1, the J call TRBJ2-5; 8 nucleotides agree with TRBD2. V shed 4 bases, J shed 3 bases, and the junction held 7 bases outside the gene matches. The CDR3 is 15 amino acids. Germline CDR1 and CDR2: LGHDT and YNNKEL (reference sequence). CDR3: CASSRGGGREETQYF. CDR3 bases: TGTGCCAGCAGCCGGGGCGGGGGGAGAGAAGAGACCCAGTACTTC.

This clone was seen repeatedly, ten times or more. The genes are TRBV28 and TRBJ2-7, with TRBD2 matching 13 bases. The CDR3 extends over 13 amino acids. Unmatched junction bases numbered 3, after V lost 8 bases and J lost 5 bases. Germline V gene lookup returns CDR1 MDHEN and CDR2 SYDVKM. CDR3 residues: CASGLAGVHEQYF. The DNA for the CDR3 is TGTGCCAGCGGACTAGCGGGAGTCCACGAGCAGTACTTC.